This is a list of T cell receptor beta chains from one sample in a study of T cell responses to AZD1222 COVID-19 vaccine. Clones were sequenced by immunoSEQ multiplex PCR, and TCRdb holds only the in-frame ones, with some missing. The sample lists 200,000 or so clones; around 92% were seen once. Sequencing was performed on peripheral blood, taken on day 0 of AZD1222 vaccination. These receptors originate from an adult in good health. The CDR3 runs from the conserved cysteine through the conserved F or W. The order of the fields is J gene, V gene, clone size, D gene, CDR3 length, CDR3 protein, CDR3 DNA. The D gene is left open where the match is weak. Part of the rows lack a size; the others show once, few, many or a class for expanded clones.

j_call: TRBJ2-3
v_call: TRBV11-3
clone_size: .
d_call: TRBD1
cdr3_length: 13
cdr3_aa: CASSPQGTDTQYF
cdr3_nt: TGTGCCAGCAGCCCACAGGGGACAGATACGCAGTATTTT

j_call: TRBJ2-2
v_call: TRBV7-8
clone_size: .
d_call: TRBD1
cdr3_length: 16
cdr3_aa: CASSLFPTGGPGELFF
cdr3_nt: TGTGCCAGCAGCTTATTCCCGACAGGGGGGCCCGGGGAGCTGTTTTTT

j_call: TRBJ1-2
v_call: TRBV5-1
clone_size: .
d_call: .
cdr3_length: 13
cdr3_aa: CASSPGKGYGYTF
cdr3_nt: TGCGCCAGCAGCCCAGGGAAAGGCTATGGCTACACCTTC

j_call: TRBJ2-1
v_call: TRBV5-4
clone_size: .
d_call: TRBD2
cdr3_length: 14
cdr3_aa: CASSLAGGVPEQFF
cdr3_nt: TGTGCCAGCAGTCTAGCGGGAGGGGTTCCTGAGCAGTTCTTC

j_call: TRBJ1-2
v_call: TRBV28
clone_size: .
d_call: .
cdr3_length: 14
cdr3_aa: CASSLGGEGYGYTF
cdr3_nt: TGTGCCAGCAGTTTGGGGGGCGAGGGCTATGGCTACACCTTC

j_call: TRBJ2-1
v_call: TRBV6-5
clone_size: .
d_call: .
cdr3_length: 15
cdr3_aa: CASSPQRGDNNEQFF
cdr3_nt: TGTGCCAGCAGTCCCCAAAGGGGCGATAACAATGAGCAGTTCTTC

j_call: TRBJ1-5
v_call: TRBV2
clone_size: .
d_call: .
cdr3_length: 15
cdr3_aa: CASSAIPHSNQPQHF
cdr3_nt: TGTGCCAGCAGTGCGATTCCTCATAGCAATCAGCCCCAGCATTTT

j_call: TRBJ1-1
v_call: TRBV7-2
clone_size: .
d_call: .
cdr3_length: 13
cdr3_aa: CASSLDRDTEAFF
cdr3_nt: TGTGCCAGCAGCTTAGACAGGGACACTGAAGCTTTCTTT

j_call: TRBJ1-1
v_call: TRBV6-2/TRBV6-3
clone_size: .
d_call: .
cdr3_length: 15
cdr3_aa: CASSYSQELNTEAFF
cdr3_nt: TGTGCCAGCAGTTATTCCCAGGAACTGAACACTGAAGCTTTCTTT

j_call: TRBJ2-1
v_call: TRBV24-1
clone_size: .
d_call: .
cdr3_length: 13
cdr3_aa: CATSARNYNEQFF
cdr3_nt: TGTGCCACCAGTGCCCGGAACTACAATGAGCAGTTCTTC

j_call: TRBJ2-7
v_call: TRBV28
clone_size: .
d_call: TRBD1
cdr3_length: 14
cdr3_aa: CASGGQGIPYEQYF
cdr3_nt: TGTGCCAGCGGCGGACAGGGGATCCCCTACGAGCAGTACTTC

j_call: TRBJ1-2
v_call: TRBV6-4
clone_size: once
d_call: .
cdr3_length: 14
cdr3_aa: CASSDSSGGYGYTF
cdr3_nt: TGTGCCAGCAGTGACTCAAGTGGTGGCTATGGCTACACCTTC

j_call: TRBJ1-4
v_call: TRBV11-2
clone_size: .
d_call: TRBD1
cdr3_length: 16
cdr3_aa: CASSTDRTRINEKLFF
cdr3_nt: TGTGCCAGCAGCACGGACAGGACGAGAATCAATGAAAAACTGTTTTTT

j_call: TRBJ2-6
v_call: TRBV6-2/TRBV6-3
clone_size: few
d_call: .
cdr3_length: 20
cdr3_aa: CASSYPGLSGAVSGANVLTF
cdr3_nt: TGTGCCAGCAGTTACCCCGGTTTATCGGGGGCCGTATCTGGGGCCAACGTCCTGACTTTC

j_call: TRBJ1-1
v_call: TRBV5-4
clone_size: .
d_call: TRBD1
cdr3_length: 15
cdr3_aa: CASSLPGQSNTEAFF
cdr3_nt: TGTGCCAGCAGCTTACCGGGACAGTCGAACACTGAAGCTTTCTTT

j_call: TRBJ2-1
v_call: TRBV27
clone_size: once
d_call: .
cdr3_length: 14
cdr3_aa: CASSSVGGYNEQFF
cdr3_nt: TGTGCCAGCAGTTCAGTAGGGGGCTACAATGAGCAGTTCTTC

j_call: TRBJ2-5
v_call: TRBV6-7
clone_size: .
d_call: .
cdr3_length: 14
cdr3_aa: CASSYEACRQTQYF
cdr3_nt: TGTGCCAGCAGTTACGAGGCCTGCCGCCAGACCCAGTACTTC

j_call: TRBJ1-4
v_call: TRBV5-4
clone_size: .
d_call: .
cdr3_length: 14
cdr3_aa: CASTFPGNQEKLFF
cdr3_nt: TGTGCCAGCACCTTTCCGGGCAATCAGGAAAAACTGTTTTTT

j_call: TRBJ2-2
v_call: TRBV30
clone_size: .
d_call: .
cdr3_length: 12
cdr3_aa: CAWSNRNGELFF
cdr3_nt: TGTGCCTGGAGTAATCGGAACGGGGAGCTGTTTTTT

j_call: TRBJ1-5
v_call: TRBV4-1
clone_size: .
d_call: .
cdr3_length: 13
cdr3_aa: CASSQDSNQPQHF
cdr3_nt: TGCGCCAGCAGCCAAGACAGCAATCAGCCCCAGCATTTT

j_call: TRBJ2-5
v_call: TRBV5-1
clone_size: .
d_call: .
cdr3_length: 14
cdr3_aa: CASSRGSGVQTQYF
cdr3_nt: TGCGCCAGCAGCCGGGGCTCGGGCGTGCAGACCCAGTACTTC

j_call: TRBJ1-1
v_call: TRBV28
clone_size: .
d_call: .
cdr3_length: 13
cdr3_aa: CASSLTPSTEAFF
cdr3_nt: TGTGCCAGCAGTTTAACCCCCAGCACTGAAGCTTTCTTT

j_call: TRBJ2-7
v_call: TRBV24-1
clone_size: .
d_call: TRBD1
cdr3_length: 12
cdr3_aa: CATGDRSYEQYF
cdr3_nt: TGTGCCACCGGGGACAGGTCCTACGAGCAGTACTTC

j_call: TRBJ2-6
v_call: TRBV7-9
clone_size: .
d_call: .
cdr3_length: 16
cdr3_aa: CASSRGTSSGANVLTF
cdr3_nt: TGTGCCAGCAGCAGAGGGACAAGCTCTGGGGCCAACGTCCTGACTTTC

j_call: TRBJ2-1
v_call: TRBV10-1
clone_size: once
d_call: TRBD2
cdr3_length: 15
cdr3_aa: CASSEGLAGKNEQFF
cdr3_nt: TGCGCCAGCAGTGAGGGACTAGCGGGCAAAAATGAGCAGTTCTTC

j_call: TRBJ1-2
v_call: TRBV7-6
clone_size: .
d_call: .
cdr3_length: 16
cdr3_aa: CASRYDRPPRAYGYTF
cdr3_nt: TGTGCCAGCAGATACGACAGGCCCCCGCGGGCCTATGGCTACACCTTC

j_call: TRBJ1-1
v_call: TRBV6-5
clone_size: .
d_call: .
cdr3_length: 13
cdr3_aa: CASLQAANTEAFF
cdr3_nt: TGTGCCAGTCTACAGGCGGCGAACACTGAAGCTTTCTTT

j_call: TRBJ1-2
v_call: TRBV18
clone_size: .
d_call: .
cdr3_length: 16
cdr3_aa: CASSPSFPDRNYGYTF
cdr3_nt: TGTGCCAGCTCACCATCCTTCCCGGACAGAAACTATGGCTACACCTTC

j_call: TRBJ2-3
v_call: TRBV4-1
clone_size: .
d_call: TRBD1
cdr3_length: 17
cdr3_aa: CASSQDSGQGLTDTQYF
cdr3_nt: TGCGCCAGCAGCCAAGATTCGGGACAGGGTTTGACAGATACGCAGTATTTT

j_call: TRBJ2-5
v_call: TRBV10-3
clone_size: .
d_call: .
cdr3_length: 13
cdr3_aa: CATLGASQETQYF
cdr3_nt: TGTGCCACTCTTGGAGCGTCCCAAGAGACCCAGTACTTC

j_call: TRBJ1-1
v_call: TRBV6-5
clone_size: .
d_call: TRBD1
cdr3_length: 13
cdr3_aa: CASSGQGHTEAFF
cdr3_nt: TGTGCCAGCAGCGGACAGGGCCACACTGAAGCTTTCTTT

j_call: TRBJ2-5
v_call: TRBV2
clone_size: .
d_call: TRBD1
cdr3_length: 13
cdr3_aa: CASSWDRGETQYF
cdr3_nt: TGTGCCAGCAGTTGGGACAGGGGGGAGACCCAGTACTTC

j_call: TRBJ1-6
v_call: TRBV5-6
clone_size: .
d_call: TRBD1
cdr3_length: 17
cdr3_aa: CASSTGRDRGVKSPLHF
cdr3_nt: TGTGCCAGCAGCACCGGCCGGGACAGGGGAGTGAAGTCACCCCTCCACTTT

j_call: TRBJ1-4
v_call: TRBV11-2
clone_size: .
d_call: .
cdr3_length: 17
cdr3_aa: CASSLVGNSVLGEKLFF
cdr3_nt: TGTGCCAGCAGCTTAGTCGGGAACTCGGTATTAGGCGAAAAACTGTTTTTT

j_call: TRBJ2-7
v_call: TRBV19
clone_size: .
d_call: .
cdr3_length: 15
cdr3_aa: CASSNRAYAGYEQYF
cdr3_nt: TGTGCCAGTAGTAACAGGGCTTATGCAGGCTACGAGCAGTACTTC

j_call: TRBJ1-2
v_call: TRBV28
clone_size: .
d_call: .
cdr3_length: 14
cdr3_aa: CASSLAGGSYGYTF
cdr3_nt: TGTGCCAGCAGTTTAGCGGGGGGCTCCTATGGCTACACCTTC

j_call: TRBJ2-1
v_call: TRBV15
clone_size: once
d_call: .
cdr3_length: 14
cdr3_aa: CATSSGSRYNEQFF
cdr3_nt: TGTGCCACCAGCAGCGGGAGTAGATACAATGAGCAGTTCTTC

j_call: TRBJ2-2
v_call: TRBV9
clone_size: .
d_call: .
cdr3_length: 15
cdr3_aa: CASSTGLRNTGELFF
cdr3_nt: TGTGCCAGCAGCACGGGACTCAGGAACACCGGGGAGCTGTTTTTT

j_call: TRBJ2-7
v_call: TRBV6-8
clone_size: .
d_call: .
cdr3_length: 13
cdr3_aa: CASREGARFEQYF
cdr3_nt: TGTGCCAGCAGGGAGGGGGCGCGGTTCGAGCAGTACTTC

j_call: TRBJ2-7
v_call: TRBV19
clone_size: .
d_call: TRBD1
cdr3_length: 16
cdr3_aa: CASSPRDRGQTYEQYF
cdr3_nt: TGTGCCAGTAGTCCCCGCGACAGGGGCCAAACCTACGAGCAGTACTTC

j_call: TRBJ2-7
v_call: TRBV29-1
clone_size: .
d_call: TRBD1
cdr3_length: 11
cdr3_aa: CSVRDRVEQYF
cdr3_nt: TGCAGCGTTCGGGACAGGGTCGAGCAGTACTTC

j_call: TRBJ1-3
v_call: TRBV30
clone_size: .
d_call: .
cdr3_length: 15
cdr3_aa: CAWHVAGGSGNTIYF
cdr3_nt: TGTGCCTGGCATGTGGCTGGGGGCTCTGGAAACACCATATATTTT

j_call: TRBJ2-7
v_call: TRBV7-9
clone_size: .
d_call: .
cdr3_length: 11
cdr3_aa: CASSRSYEQYF
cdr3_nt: TGTGCCAGCAGCCGTTCCTACGAGCAGTACTTC